Described below is a single T cell receptor (beta chain) sequence and its context. This clonotype came up many times. Which antigen it targets is not known. Within one base of it there is no much larger clone, and no base qualities were kept. Hyperthyroidism patients were newly diagnosed, had a disease duration of under 2 months, and were aged 18 to 65 years. Patients with uncontrolled infections, other autoimmune diseases, pregnancy or lactation were excluded. Diagnoses were based on clinical symptoms, serum thyroxine and TRAb, thyroid ultrasound and orbital computed tomography. Blood from progressor patients was drawn when they were first diagnosed with hyperthyroidism, before any ophthalmopathy symptoms appeared. PBMCs were isolated from 7.5 to 10 ml of fresh peripheral blood by Ficoll-Paque density gradient centrifugation. Progressor patients were initially diagnosed with Graves' hyperthyroidism and developed ophthalmopathy during follow-up. Trizol reagent was used to extract total RNA, and RNA quality was then checked on an Agilent 2100 Bioanalyzer.

This record belongs to a study of T cells in Graves' hyperthyroidism and ophthalmopathy (dated by TCRdb to between 2018 and 2020). Regarding the complete study: Peripheral blood samples were taken at initial diagnosis, before any treatment was given. The roughly 100 discovery patients were randomly split 7:3 into training and test sets. In roughly six Graves' hyperthyroidism patients, the study also compared T-cell repertoires from thyroid tissue with T-cell repertoires from blood. Prospective prediction of ophthalmopathy was tested in an independent validation cohort of 18 to 20 hyperthyroidism patients and 17 patients who later progressed to ophthalmopathy. According to the paper, TCR Vbeta CDR3 sequencing was carried out on approximately 140 peripheral blood samples, which came from under 50 ophthalmopathy, roughly 75 hyperthyroidism and approximately 17 progressor patients. Following sampling, methimazole starting at 30 mg daily was given to hyperthyroidism patients, and high-dose intravenous methylprednisolone was given to ophthalmopathy patients. TCR V-J signatures able to tell the groups apart were searched for in a discovery cohort of approximately 95 patients, of whom fewer than 45 had Graves' ophthalmopathy and 55 to 60 had stable Graves' hyperthyroidism. What the study reported, not specific to this receptor: A 13 V-J signature model separated ophthalmopathy from stable hyperthyroidism, with just over 85% sensitivity and approximately 81% specificity in cross-validation and 80%/75% in testing. In validation, the model predicted progression to ophthalmopathy with about 71% sensitivity and approximately 78% specificity, a median of 6.5 months before onset. Blood samples also contained most of the expanded thyroid clonotypes (frequency above 0.001), which suggests that blood repertoires may reflect thyroid immune responses. Sample size was not statistically predetermined, and investigators were not blinded to group allocation.

Reading from cysteine to phenylalanine, the CDR3 counts 15 amino acids. This entry keeps only the CDR3 DNA: 45 bases, framed from base 1. CDR1 and CDR2 are read off the germline V gene as SQVTM and ANQGSEA. The TCR beta CDR3 regions were amplified from the RNA transcripts. A first-round RT-PCR of the TCR CDR3 used the HTBI primer set with the Qiagen OneStep RT-PCR kit. Libraries were constructed in a second round of multiplex PCR, after which size selection and purification were carried out. The libraries were sequenced on an Illumina HiSeq2000 using paired-end 100 bp reads. The authors' analysis ran thus. SOAPnuke was used to process the raw data, removing reads that contained adapters or uncalled bases, had a mean Phred below 15, or lacked an exact match to the constant primer or identifier. COPE v1.2.5 was used to merge high-quality paired reads, and clonotypes were defined as unique nucleotide sequences. MiTCR v1.1 was used to align the clonotypes against IMGT TRBV, TRBD and TRBJ reference segments. Analysis was restricted to V-J combinations with a frequency above 0.0001, which covered just over 98% of repertoires. The TCS score was defined as the ratio of F50 (clonal expansion) to E x V (chaos), calculated using BLOSUM62-based TCRdist between CDR3 peptides within each V-J. Welch's t-statistics and random forest reduced fewer than 550 V-J features to 13, which were used in a naive Bayes classifier (R e1071). TCRdb trimmed public reads at Q25 via fastp, called clones via MiXCR and kept in-frame beta chains. Rows with a matching CDR3 protein are joined into one entry that keeps the most common DNA and genes. The V and J calls shown here were made by TCRdb, not taken from the authors' results. Recorded for this sample are nearly 600,000 distinct CDR3 sequences; over 11% of them occurred a single time. 5.5% to 7.5% of the sample rests with the top ten.

The sequence derives from a woman aged 25 to 39 with Graves' hyperthyroidism that later progressed to Graves' ophthalmopathy. The sequence joins TRBV29-1 to TRBJ2-1; a stretch of 11 junction bases matches TRBD2. Sequenced: blood. The DNA is TGCACCATTGTCCTCGATAGCGGGAGGGCCAATGAGCAGTTCTTC. The translation is CTIVLDSGRANEQFF.